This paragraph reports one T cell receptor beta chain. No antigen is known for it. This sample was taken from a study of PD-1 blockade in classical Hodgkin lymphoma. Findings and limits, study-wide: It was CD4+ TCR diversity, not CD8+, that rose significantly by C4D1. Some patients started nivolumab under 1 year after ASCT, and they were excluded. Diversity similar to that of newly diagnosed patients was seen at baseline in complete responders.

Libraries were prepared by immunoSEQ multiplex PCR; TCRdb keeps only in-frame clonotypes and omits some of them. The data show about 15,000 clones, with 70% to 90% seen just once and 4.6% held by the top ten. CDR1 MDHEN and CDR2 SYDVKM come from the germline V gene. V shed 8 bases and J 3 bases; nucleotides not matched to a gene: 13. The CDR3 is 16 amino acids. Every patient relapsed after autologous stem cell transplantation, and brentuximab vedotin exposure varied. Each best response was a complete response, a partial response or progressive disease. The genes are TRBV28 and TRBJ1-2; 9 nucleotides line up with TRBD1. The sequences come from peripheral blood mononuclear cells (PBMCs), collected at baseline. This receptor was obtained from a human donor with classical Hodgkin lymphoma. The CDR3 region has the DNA TGTGCCAGCGACCGGGACAGGGTCCAGTTAGACTATGGCTACACCTTC. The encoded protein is CASDRDRVQLDYGYTF.